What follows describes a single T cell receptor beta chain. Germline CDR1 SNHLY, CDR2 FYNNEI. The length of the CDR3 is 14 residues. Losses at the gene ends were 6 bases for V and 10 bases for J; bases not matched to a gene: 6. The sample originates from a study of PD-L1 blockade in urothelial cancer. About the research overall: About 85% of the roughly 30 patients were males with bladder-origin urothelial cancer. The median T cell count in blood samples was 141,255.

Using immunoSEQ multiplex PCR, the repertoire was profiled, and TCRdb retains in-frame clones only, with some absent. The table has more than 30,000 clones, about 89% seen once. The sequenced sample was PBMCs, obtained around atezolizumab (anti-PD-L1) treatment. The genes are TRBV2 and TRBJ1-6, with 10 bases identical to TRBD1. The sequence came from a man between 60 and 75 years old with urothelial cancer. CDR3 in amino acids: CASRGQGYESPLHF. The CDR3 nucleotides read TGTGCCAGCAGGGGACAGGGGTATGAGTCACCCCTCCACTTT.